The present T cell receptor beta chain was sequenced within a study of vaccination and CD4 T cells after COVID-19. The time point here: late sampling 161 to 241 days after vaccination in a few convalescent patients. Treatment reported: roughly 10-day PBMC culture with coronavirus spike peptide pools or control peptides (ViraFEST assay). V lost 0 bases, J lost 10 bases, and 16 bases lay in between. The germline V gene encodes CDR1 MNHEY and CDR2 SVGAGI. This CDR3 spans 16 amino acids. On this clonotype: As yet, its antigen is unknown.

Cultured CD4+ T cell DNA underwent sequencing with the Oncomine TCR Beta short-read assay. TCRdb reprocessed the PCR reads via MiXCR and lists one record per CDR3 protein. Here the sample spans approximately 20,000 distinct CDR3 sequences, about 32% being singletons. The chain couples TRBV6-5 to TRBJ1-6; TRBD1 might be the D (6 bases). The TCR was taken from a human donor who had recovered from COVID-19. The input for sequencing was CD4+ T cells from blood, cultured in vitro, taken about 7 months after SARS-CoV-2 vaccination. Written as DNA, the CDR3 is TGTGCCAGCAGTTACTCGAAAGGGACACTAGGCTCACCCCTCCACTTT. It yields the protein CASSYSKGTLGSPLHF.